A single sample gave rise to the 6 T cell receptor beta chains below, sequenced in a study of patients and donors after allogeneic stem cell transplantation. A single record per CDR3 protein comes from TCRdb applying MiXCR to the RT-PCR reads. The sample lists more than 55,000 distinct CDR3 sequences, more than 10% occurring once. The material sequenced was blood, either unsorted or a sorted T cell fraction (not recorded which). Receptors originate from a human donor who was either an allogeneic HSCT recipient or a stem cell or donor lymphocyte infusion donor (not recorded which). It is not recorded whose cells these are; they may come from a transplant donor.

This clonotype was recorded a few times. The chain recombines TRBV7-9 with TRBJ2-5; 11 nucleotides agree with TRBD1. V shed 5 bases, J shed 5 bases, and the junction held 7 bases outside the gene matches. The CDR3 loop spans 15 amino acids. Germline V lookup: CDR1 SEHNR, CDR2 FQNEAQ (reference sequence). DNA of the CDR3: TGTGCCAGCAGCCCCCGGACAGGGGGCGCGGAGACCCAGTACTTC. This encodes CASSPRTGGAETQYF.

This clonotype showed up just a few times. This chain links TRBV7-9 with TRBJ1-1, with a tentative D call TRBD1 (6 bases). V lost 4 bases and J lost 10, with 25 bases in between. Germline-derived CDR1 and CDR2 are SEHNR and FQNEAQ (reference sequence). The CDR3 totals 16 residues. Here the CDR3 reads CASSSNPGDILRGAFF. The CDR3, as DNA: TGTGCCAGCAGCTCAAACCCCGGGGACATCCTCCGGGGAGCTTTCTTT.

This clonotype showed up many times. This chain uses TRBV5-1 with TRBJ1-1, with D possibly matching TRBD1 (6 bases). Germline V lookup: CDR1 SGHRS, CDR2 YFSETQ. Trimming took off 0 bases at V and 4 bases at J, with 10 bases between the two ends. The CDR3 totals 14 residues. The CDR3 reads CASSLALGGTEAFF. CDR3 DNA: TGCGCCAGCAGCTTGGCCCTAGGGGGCACTGAAGCTTTCTTT.

The chain uses TRBV20-1 and TRBJ2-2, with TRBD2 identical over 13 bases. After removal of 6 bases from V and 5 bases from J, the junction contained 9 bases not matched to a gene. Germline V gene lookup returns CDR1 DFQATT and CDR2 SNEGSKA (reference sequence). The CDR3 is made up of 16 amino acids. CDR3 residues: CSASPLAGGQTGELFF. In nucleotides, the CDR3 is TGCAGTGCCAGTCCACTAGCGGGAGGGCAGACCGGGGAGCTGTTTTTT.

This clonotype showed up many times. V gene TRBV12-3 or TRBV12-4 combines with J gene TRBJ1-5; D is perhaps TRBD1 (6 bases). CDR3 length: 15 amino acids. The ends were cut back, 6 bases at V and 0 bases at J, with 12 bases in the middle. Written as DNA, the CDR3 is TGTGCCAGCAGGACAGGCCCTTATAGCAATCAGCCCCAGCATTTT. This codes for CASRTGPYSNQPQHF.

The chain recombines TRBV29-1 with TRBJ2-7, with D unclear. Per germline, CDR1 SQVTM and CDR2 ANQGSEA. Trimming shortened V by 0 bases and J by 3 bases, and 15 bases separated the two germline ends. The CDR3 runs 15 residues. As DNA, the CDR3 is TGCAGCGTTGAAGACACTGAAACAGAAAACTACGAGCAGTACTTC. Its protein is CSVEDTETENYEQYF.